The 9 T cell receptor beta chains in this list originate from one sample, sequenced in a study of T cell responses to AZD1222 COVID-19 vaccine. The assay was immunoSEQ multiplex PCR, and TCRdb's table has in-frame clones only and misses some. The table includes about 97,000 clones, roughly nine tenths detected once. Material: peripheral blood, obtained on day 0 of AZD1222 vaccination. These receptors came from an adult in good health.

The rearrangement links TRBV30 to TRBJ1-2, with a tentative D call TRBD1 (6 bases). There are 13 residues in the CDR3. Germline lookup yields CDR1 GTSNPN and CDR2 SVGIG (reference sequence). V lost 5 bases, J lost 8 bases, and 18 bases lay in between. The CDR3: CAWGRDRPRGYTF. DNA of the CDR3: TGTGCCTGGGGCCGAGACAGGCCTAGGGGCTACACCTTC.

This chain's CDR3 is CASTYREFMNTEAFF. In DNA, the CDR3 is TGTGCCAGTACCTACAGGGAATTCATGAACACTGAAGCTTTCTTT. This chain joins TRBV19 and TRBJ1-1; D possibly corresponds to TRBD1 (6 bases). CDR3 length: 15 amino acids. Germline CDR1 is LNHDA and CDR2 is SQIVND (reference sequence). Trimming removed 7 bases from V and 0 bases from J, with 15 bases in between.

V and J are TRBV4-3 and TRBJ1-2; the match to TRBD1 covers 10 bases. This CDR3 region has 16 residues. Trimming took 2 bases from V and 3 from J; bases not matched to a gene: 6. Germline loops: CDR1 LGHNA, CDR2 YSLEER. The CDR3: CASSQQRQGADYGYTF. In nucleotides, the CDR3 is TGCGCCAGCAGCCAACAAAGACAGGGGGCGGACTATGGCTACACCTTC.

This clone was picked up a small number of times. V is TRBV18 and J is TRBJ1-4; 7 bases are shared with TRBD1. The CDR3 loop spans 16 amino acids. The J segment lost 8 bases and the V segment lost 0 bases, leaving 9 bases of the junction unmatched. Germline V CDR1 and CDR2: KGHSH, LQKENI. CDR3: CASSPPNTGVDEKLFF. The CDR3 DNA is TGTGCCAGCTCACCACCGAACACAGGGGTGGACGAAAAACTGTTTTTT. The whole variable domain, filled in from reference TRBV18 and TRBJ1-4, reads NAGVMQNPRHLVRRRGQEARLRCSPMKGHSHVYWYRQLPEEGLKFMVYLQKENIIDESGMPKERFSAEFPKEGPSILRIQQVVRGDSAAYFCASSPPNTGVDEKLFFGSGTQLSVL.

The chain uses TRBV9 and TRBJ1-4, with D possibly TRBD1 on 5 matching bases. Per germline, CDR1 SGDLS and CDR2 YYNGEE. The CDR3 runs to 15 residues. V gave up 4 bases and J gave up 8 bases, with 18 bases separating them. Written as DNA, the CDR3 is TGTGCCAGCAGCCGTGATCCGGGGCCTTGGGAAAAACTGTTTTTT. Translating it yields CASSRDPGPWEKLFF.

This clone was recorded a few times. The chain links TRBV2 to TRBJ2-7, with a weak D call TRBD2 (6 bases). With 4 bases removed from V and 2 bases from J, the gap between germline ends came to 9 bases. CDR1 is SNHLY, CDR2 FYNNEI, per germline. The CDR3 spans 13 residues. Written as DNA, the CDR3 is TGTGCCAGCAGTGTAGCGGCGGCCTACGAGCAGTACTTC. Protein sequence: CASSVAAAYEQYF.

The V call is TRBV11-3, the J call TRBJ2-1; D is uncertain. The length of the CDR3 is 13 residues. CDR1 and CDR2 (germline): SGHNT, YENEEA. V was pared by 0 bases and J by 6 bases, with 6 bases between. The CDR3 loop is CASSLDFPNEQFF. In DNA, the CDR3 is TGTGCCAGCAGCTTAGACTTCCCCAATGAGCAGTTCTTC.

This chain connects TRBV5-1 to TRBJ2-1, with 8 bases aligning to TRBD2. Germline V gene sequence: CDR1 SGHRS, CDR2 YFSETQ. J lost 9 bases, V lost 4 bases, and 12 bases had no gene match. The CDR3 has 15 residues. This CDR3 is CASSPAGTRRAEQFF. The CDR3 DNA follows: TGCGCCAGCAGCCCCGCCGGGACTAGGCGAGCTGAGCAGTTCTTC.

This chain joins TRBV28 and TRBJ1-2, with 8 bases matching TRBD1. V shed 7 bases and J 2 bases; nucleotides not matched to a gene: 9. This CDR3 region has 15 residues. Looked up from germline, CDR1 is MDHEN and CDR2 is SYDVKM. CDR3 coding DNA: TGTGCCAGCACTAAGGACAGGGCGACCAACTATGGCTACACCTTC. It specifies CASTKDRATNYGYTF.